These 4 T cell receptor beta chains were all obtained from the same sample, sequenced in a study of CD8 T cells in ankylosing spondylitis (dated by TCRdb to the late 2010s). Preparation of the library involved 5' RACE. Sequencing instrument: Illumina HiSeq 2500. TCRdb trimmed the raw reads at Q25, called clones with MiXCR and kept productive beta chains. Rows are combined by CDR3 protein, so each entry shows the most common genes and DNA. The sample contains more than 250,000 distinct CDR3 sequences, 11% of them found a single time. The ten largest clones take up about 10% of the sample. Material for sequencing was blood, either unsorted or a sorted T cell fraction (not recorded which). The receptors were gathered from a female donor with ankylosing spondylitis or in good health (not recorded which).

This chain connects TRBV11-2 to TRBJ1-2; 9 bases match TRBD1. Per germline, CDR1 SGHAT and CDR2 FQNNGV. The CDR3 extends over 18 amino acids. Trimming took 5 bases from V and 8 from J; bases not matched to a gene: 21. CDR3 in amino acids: CASSHIRTGEGTGRGYTF. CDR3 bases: TGTGCCAGCAGCCATATACGGACCGGGGAGGGGACAGGGAGAGGCTACACCTTC. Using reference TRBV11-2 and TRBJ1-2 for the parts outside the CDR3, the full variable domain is EAGVAQSPRYKIIEKRQSVAFWCNPISGHATLYWYQQILGQGPKLLIQFQNNGVVDDSQLPKDRFSAERLKGVDSTLKIQPAKLEDSAVYLCASSHIRTGEGTGRGYTFGSGTRLTVV.

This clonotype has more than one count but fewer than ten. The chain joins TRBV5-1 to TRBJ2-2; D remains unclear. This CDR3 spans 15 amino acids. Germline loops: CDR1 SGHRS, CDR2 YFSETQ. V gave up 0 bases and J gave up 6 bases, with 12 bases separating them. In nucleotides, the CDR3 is TGCGCCAGCAGCTTGGCGGCAGGCAGCCCCGGGGAGCTGTTTTTT. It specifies CASSLAAGSPGELFF.

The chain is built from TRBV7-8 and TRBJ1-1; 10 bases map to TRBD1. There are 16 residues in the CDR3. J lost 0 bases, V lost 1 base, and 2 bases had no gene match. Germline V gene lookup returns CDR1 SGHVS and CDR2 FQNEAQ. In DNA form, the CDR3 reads TGTGCCAGCAGCTTAGAGGGACAGGGGATGAACACTGAAGCTTTCTTT. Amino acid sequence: CASSLEGQGMNTEAFF.

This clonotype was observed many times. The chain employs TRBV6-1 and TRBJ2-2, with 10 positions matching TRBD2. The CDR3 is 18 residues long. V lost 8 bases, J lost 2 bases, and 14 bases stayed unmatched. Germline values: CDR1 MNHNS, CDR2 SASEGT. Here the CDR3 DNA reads TGTGCCAGCGAGACGGGACGGACTAGCGGTTACAACACCGGGGAGCTGTTTTTT. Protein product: CASETGRTSGYNTGELFF.